This is a list of T cell receptor beta chains from one sample in a study of spatial heterogeneity in lung cancer. One entry per CDR3 protein, called by TCRdb with MiXCR from the 5' RACE reads. The profile shows 30,000 to 50,000 distinct CDR3 sequences, 5.8% of them singletons. The source material was PBMCs, sampled at surgery. These receptors were taken from a male donor with early-stage non-small cell lung cancer. The CDR3 runs from the conserved cysteine through the conserved F or W. D genes are given only for firm matches. The listing skips clone size in some rows; elsewhere it reads once, few, many or a size class.

TRBJ1-2 | . | many | 13 | TRBV2 | CASSPGPIFGYTF | TGTGCCAGCAGCCCGGGTCCTATCTTCGGCTACACCTTC
TRBJ2-3 | TRBD1 | few | 14 | TRBV20-1 | CSAGGQGVQDTQYF | TGCAGTGCTGGGGGACAGGGGGTCCAGGATACGCAGTATTTT
TRBJ2-3 | . | . | 17 | TRBV5-5 | CASSLERRGSSTDTQYF | TGTGCCAGCAGCTTGGAGCGCCGGGGGTCGAGCACAGATACGCAGTATTTT
TRBJ2-6 | TRBD1 | few | 16 | TRBV20-1 | CSARDRGYSGANVLTF | TGCAGTGCCCGGGACAGGGGCTACTCTGGGGCCAACGTCCTGACTTTC
TRBJ1-6 | . | few | 12 | TRBV20-1 | CSARSLDSPLHF | TGCAGTGCTAGATCCCTGGATTCACCCCTCCACTTT
TRBJ1-5 | . | few | 14 | TRBV5-8 | CASSQRERNQPQHF | TGTGCCAGCAGCCAGAGAGAAAGGAATCAGCCCCAGCATTTT
TRBJ1-5 | TRBD1 | few | 18 | TRBV30 | CAWEHGTGGVYSGQPQHF | TGTGCCTGGGAACACGGGACAGGGGGCGTCTATAGTGGTCAGCCCCAGCATTTT
TRBJ1-4 | . | many | 15 | TRBV2 | CASSGGPPTNEKLFF | TGTGCCAGCAGCGGGGGGCCCCCAACTAATGAAAAACTGTTTTTT
TRBJ2-5 | TRBD2 | few | 16 | TRBV7-3 | CASSLTGGGALETQYF | TGTGCCAGCAGCTTAACAGGCGGGGGGGCCTTGGAGACCCAGTACTTC
TRBJ1-6 | . | many | 18 | TRBV5-6 | CASSLRARVNSYNSPLHF | TGTGCCAGCAGCTTGCGGGCCAGGGTGAACTCCTATAATTCACCCCTCCACTTT
TRBJ2-7 | . | few | 16 | TRBV7-2 | CASSNPHVAGTYEQYF | TGTGCCAGCAGCAATCCCCATGTAGCTGGAACCTACGAGCAGTACTTC
TRBJ2-7 | TRBD1 | many | 16 | TRBV28 | CASSPWDRRSSYEQYF | TGTGCCAGCAGTCCATGGGACAGGAGGAGCTCCTACGAGCAGTACTTC
TRBJ2-6 | . | many | 16 | TRBV15 | CATSRALFSGANVLTF | TGTGCCACCAGCAGAGCTCTCTTCTCTGGGGCCAACGTCCTGACTTTC
TRBJ1-4 | . | many | 15 | TRBV9 | CASSVQTGHNEKLFF | TGTGCCAGCAGCGTACAGACAGGCCACAATGAAAAACTGTTTTTT
TRBJ2-1 | TRBD2 | many | 12 | TRBV19 | CATGLVDNEQFF | TGTGCCACGGGACTAGTAGACAATGAGCAGTTCTTC
TRBJ2-2 | TRBD1 | few | 15 | TRBV6-5 | CASTAGTGGTGELFF | TGTGCCAGCACAGCCGGGACAGGGGGCACCGGGGAGCTGTTTTTT
TRBJ1-1 | . | few | 17 | TRBV7-8 | CASSLGVWDTWNTEAFF | TGTGCCAGCAGCTTAGGAGTTTGGGACACATGGAACACTGAAGCTTTCTTT
TRBJ2-2 | . | few | 15 | TRBV2 | CASRRGQTNTGELFF | TGTGCCAGCAGGCGGGGACAGACGAACACCGGGGAGCTGTTTTTT
TRBJ1-2 | . | many | 16 | TRBV3-1 | CASSLSYRAGEGGYTF | TGTGCCAGCAGCCTCTCCTACCGGGCAGGGGAAGGAGGCTACACCTTC
TRBJ1-1 | . | many | 12 | TRBV28 | CAVLNAGVRAFF | TGTGCCGTCCTCAATGCTGGGGTCCGCGCTTTCTTT
TRBJ2-7 | . | many | 14 | TRBV5-1 | CASSLGSARDEQYF | TGCGCCAGCAGCTTGGGGTCGGCCAGGGACGAGCAGTACTTC
TRBJ2-7 | TRBD1 | many | 14 | TRBV7-9 | CASSRDRATYEQYF | TGTGCCAGCAGTCGGGACAGGGCGACCTACGAGCAGTACTTC
TRBJ2-7 | TRBD1 | . | 13 | TRBV20-1 | CSAGTADRHEQYF | TGCAGTGCCGGGACAGCCGATCGACACGAGCAGTACTTC
TRBJ2-2 | . | few | 13 | TRBV12-3/TRBV12-4 | CASSLLEFGELFF | TGTGCCAGCAGTTTACTAGAATTCGGGGAGCTGTTTTTT
TRBJ2-3 | TRBD1 | many | 18 | TRBV11-2 | CASSLHKRTGDSTDTQYF | TGTGCCAGCAGCTTGCACAAACGGACAGGGGATAGCACAGATACGCAGTATTTT
TRBJ1-2 | TRBD1 | many | 14 | TRBV4-3 | CASSQELDRGDYTF | TGCGCCAGCAGCCAAGAGCTCGACAGGGGAGACTACACCTTC
TRBJ2-1 | TRBD2 | many | 15 | TRBV2 | CASSDILANYNEQFF | TGTGCCAGCAGTGATATACTAGCGAATTACAATGAGCAGTTCTTC
TRBJ2-4 | . | many | 22 | TRBV12-5 | CASGLVRDGGLLRGLAKNIQYF | TGTGCTAGTGGTTTGGTACGAGACGGGGGATTGCTTCGGGGTCTAGCCAAAAACATTCAGTACTTC
TRBJ1-4 | . | . | 14 | TRBV20-1 | CSAHVRGPPEKLFF | TGCAGTGCTCACGTACGGGGGCCCCCTGAAAAACTGTTTTTT
TRBJ1-2 | . | few | 16 | TRBV9 | CASSVDFRGNPYGYTF | TGTGCCAGCAGCGTAGATTTCCGCGGAAATCCCTATGGCTACACCTTC